This T cell receptor (beta chain) was sequenced in a study of long-term antiretroviral therapy in people with HIV. Overall study findings and caveats: Collection of the blood took place between about 2004 and 2018. The ART regimens in use then may have been less effective than current ones.

The assay used was immunoSEQ (version v3.0), run at survey level. TCRdb's table, derived via immunoSEQ multiplex PCR, lists solely in-frame clones and lacks some. The sample contains about 28,000 clones, 75% to 85% of which appear only once. CDR1 and CDR2 (germline): MDHEN, SYDVKM. The V segment lost 10 bases and the J segment 8 bases; nucleotides outside the gene matches: 14. The CDR3 has 14 residues. As concerns this clone: As yet, its antigen is unknown.

The V gene is TRBV28, the J gene TRBJ2-1; 7 bases fit TRBD2. This TCR derives from a middle-aged man with HIV. The material sequenced was unsorted PBMCs, taken 0.3 years after starting antiretroviral therapy. The CDR3 reads CAIPIPSSGDEQFF. CDR3 in DNA: TGTGCCATCCCGATCCCCTCTAGCGGTGATGAGCAGTTCTTC.